This T cell receptor beta chain is drawn from a study of vaccination and CD4 T cells after COVID-19. Note on this clonotype: Antigen unknown.

Cultured CD4+ T cell DNA underwent sequencing with the Oncomine TCR Beta short-read assay. TCRdb used MiXCR to reprocess the PCR reads, holding one entry per CDR3 protein. Altogether 4,800 or so distinct CDR3 sequences are present, about 25% being singletons, with the ten largest covering 24%. The treatment denotes: approximately 9-day PBMC culture with coronavirus spike peptide pools or control peptides (ViraFEST assay). Germline CDR1 is MDHEN and CDR2 is SYDVKM. V lost 2 bases to trimming and J lost 6 bases, with 17 bases between them. The CDR3 is 15 amino acids. The sequenced sample was CD4+ T cells from blood, cultured in vitro, obtained after SARS-CoV-2 vaccination. The TCR comes from a human donor who had recovered from COVID-19. V usage is TRBV28 and J usage is TRBJ2-7, with a tentative D call TRBD2 (6 bases). CDR3 DNA sequence: TGTGCCAGCAGTTTAGGGGGGAGCTCTCCGGGCGAGCAGTACTTC. Protein product: CASSLGGSSPGEQYF.